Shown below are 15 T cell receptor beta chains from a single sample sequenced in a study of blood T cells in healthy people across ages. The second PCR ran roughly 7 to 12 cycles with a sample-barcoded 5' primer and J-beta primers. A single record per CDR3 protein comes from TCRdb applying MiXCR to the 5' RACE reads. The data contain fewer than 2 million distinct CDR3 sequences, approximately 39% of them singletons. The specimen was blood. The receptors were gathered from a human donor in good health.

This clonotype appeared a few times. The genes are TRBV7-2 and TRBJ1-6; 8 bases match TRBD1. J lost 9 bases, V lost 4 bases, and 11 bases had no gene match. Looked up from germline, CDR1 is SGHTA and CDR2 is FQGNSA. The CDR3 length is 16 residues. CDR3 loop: CASSSGQGVNVSPLHF. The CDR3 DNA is TGTGCCAGCAGCTCCGGACAGGGCGTAAATGTTTCACCCCTCCACTTT.

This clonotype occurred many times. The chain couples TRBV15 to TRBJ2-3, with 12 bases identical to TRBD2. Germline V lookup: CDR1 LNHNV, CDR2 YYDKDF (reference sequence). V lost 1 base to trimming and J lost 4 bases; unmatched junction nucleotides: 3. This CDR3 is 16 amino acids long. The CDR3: CATSRGTSGVPDTQYF. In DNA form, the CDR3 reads TGTGCCACCAGCAGAGGGACTAGCGGGGTTCCAGATACGCAGTATTTT.

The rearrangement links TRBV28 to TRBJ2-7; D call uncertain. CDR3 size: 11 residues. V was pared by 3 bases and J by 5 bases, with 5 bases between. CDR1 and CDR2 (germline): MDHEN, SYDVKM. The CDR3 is CASSFWNEQYF. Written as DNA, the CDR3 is TGTGCCAGCAGTTTTTGGAACGAGCAGTACTTC.

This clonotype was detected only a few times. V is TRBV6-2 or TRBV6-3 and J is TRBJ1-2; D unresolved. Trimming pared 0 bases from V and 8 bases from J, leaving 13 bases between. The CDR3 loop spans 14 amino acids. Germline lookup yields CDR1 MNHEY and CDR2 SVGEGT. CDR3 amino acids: CASSYSEAPGGYTF. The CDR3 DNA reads TGTGCCAGCAGTTACTCGGAGGCCCCGGGGGGCTACACCTTC.

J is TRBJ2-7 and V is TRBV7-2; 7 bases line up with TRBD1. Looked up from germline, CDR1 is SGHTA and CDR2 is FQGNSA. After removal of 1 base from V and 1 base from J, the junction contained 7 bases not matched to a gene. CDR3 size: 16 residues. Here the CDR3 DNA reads TGTGCCAGCAGCTTAGGGATTGGCAGGGGGTCCTACGAGCAGTACTTC. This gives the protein CASSLGIGRGSYEQYF. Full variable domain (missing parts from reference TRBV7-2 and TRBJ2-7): GAGVSQSPSNKVTEKGKDVELRCDPISGHTALYWYRQSLGQGLEFLIYFQGNSAPDKSGLPSDRFSAERTGGSVSTLTIQRTQQEDSAVYLCASSLGIGRGSYEQYFGPGTRLTVT.

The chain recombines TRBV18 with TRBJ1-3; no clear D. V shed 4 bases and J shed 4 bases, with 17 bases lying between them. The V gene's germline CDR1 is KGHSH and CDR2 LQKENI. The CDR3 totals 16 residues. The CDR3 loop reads CASSRVPVEAGNTIYF. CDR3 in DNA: TGTGCCAGCTCACGGGTTCCAGTCGAAGCCGGAAACACCATATATTTT.

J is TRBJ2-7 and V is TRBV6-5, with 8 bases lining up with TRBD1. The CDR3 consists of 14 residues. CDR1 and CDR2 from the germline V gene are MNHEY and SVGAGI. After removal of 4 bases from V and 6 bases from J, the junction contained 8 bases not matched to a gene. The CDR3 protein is CASSCADRGGEQYF. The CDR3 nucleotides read TGTGCCAGCAGTTGCGCCGACAGGGGTGGCGAGCAGTACTTC.

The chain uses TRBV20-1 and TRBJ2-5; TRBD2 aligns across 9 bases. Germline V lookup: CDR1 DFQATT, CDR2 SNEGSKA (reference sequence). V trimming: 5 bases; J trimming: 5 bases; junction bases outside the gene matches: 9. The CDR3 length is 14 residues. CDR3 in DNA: TGCAGTGCTTATGGGACTAGCTTCACGGAGACCCAGTACTTC. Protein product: CSAYGTSFTETQYF.

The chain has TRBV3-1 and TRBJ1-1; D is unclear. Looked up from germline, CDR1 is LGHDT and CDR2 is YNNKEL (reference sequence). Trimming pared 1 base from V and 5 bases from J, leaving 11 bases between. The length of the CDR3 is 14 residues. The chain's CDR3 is CASSQALLSTEAFF. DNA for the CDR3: TGTGCCAGCAGCCAAGCGTTATTAAGTACTGAAGCTTTCTTT.

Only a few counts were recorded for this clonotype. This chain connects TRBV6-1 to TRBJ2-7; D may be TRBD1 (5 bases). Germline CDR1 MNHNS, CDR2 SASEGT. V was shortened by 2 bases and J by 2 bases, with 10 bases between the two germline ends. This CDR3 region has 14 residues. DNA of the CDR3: TGTGCCAGCAGTGAATGGGGCCCAACCTACGAGCAGTACTTC. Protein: CASSEWGPTYEQYF.

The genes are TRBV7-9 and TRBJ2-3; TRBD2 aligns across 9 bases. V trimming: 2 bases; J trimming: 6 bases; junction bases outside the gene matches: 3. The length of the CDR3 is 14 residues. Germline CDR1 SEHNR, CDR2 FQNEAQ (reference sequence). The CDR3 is CASSLPSGEDTQYF. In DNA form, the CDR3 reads TGTGCCAGCAGCTTACCTAGCGGGGAGGATACGCAGTATTTT. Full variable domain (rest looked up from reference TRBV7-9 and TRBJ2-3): DTGVSQNPRHKITKRGQNVTFRCDPISEHNRLYWYRQTLGQGPEFLTYFQNEAQLEKSRLLSDRFSAERPKGSFSTLEIQRTEQGDSAMYLCASSLPSGEDTQYFGPGTRLTVL.

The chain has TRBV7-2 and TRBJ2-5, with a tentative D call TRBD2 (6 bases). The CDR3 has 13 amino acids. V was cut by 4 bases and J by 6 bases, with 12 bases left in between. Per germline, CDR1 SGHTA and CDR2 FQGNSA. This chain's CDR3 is CASSSDGGKTQYF. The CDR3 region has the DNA TGTGCCAGCAGCTCAGATGGGGGGAAGACCCAGTACTTC.

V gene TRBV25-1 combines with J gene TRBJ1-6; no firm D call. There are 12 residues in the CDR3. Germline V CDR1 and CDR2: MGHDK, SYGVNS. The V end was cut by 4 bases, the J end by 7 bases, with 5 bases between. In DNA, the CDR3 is TGTGCCAGCAGTGGCTGGAATTCACCCCTCCACTTT. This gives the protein CASSGWNSPLHF.

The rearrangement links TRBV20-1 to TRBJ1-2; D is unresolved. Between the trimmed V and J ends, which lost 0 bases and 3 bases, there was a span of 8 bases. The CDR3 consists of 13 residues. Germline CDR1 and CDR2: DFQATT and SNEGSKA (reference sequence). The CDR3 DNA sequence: TGCAGTGCTAGAGATCCGAGGGACTATGGCTACACCTTC. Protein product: CSARDPRDYGYTF.

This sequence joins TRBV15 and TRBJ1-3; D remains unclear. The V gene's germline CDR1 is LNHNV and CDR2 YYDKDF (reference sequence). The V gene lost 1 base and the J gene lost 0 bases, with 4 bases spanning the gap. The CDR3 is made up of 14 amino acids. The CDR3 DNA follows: TGTGCCACCAGCAGAGCGGGCTCTGGAAACACCATATATTTT. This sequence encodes CATSRAGSGNTIYF.